This TCR beta chain appears in the sequencing data of a study of blood T cells in healthy people across ages. Overall study findings and caveats: Fewer expanded clones and more diversity marked long-lived versus aged donors.

Remarks on this clonotype: Its antigen remains unknown.

Per the germline V gene, CDR1 is SQVTM and CDR2 is ANQGSEA. The CDR3 extends over 17 amino acids. V shed 5 bases and J 3 bases; nucleotides not matched to a gene: 17. A second PCR, run for about 6 to 11 cycles, used a sample-barcoded 5' primer plus a J-beta primer mix. TCRdb recomputed calls from the 5' RACE reads with MiXCR, one row per CDR3 protein. The top ten clones hold over 6.5% of a sample with 1,300,000 or so distinct CDR3 sequences, roughly 60% of them seen once. The chain employs TRBV29-1 and TRBJ2-7; 9 bases are a match to TRBD1. This receptor was obtained from a man between 18 and 29 years old in good health. Sequenced material: blood. This chain's CDR3 is CSVLTDRGRLARYEQYF. CDR3 coding DNA: TGCAGCGTTCTGACGGACAGGGGTAGGCTAGCCCGCTACGAGCAGTACTTC.